This T cell receptor (beta chain) comes out of a study of vaccination and CD4 T cells after COVID-19. This clonotype has more than one count but fewer than ten. The antigen is undetermined. There are 14 residues in the CDR3. Germline CDR1 and CDR2: MNHEY and SMNVEV (reference sequence). V gave up 6 bases and J gave up 7 bases, with 19 bases separating them. Treatment in this sample: approximately 10-day PBMC culture with coronavirus spike peptide pools or control peptides (ViraFEST assay). During the years 2011-2018, before the COVID-19 pandemic, the unexposed donor's CD4+ T cells were collected. Scientists ran DNA taken from cultured CD4+ T cells through the Oncomine TCR Beta short-read assay for sequencing. TCRdb called the PCR reads again in MiXCR, with one record for every CDR3 protein. The profile shows around 6,100 distinct CDR3 sequences, roughly 43% of them singletons.

The clonotype comes from a human donor in good health. The chain has TRBV27 and TRBJ2-7; the D gene could be TRBD1 or TRBD2 (5 bases each). The sequencing sample was made of CD4+ T cells from blood, cultured in vitro. As DNA, the CDR3 is TGTGCCAGCAGCCTCCGGGACGCGATGCGGGAGCAGTACTTC. Residues: CASSLRDAMREQYF.